These 18 T cell receptor beta chains originate from one sample sequenced in a study of T-cell reconstitution after alpha-beta-depleted transplantation in children. Unique molecular identifiers were incorporated during preparation of the TCRbeta library. Via MiXCR, TCRdb re-called the PCR reads, giving one row per CDR3 protein. The sample contains approximately 400,000 distinct CDR3 sequences, 11% of which appear only once. Sequences were derived from PBMCs from the stem cell graft donor, sampled from the stem cell graft. The receptor set was obtained from a human donor who donated a stem cell graft to a child with acute myeloid leukemia.

The chain couples TRBV15 to TRBJ2-3; 11 nucleotides line up with TRBD1. CDR3 length: 15 residues. CDR1 LNHNV and CDR2 YYDKDF come from the germline V gene (reference sequence). V dropped 5 bases and J dropped 6; count of bases not matched to a gene: 7. CDR3 sequence reads: CATSWTGGASDTQYF. The CDR3 DNA is TGTGCCACCAGCTGGACAGGGGGCGCTTCCGATACGCAGTATTTT.

The chain links TRBV5-1 to TRBJ1-1, with 10 bases identical to TRBD1. Per the germline V gene, CDR1 is SGHRS and CDR2 is YFSETQ. The CDR3 contains 15 residues. Trimming took 5 bases from V and 5 from J; bases not matched to a gene: 9. CDR3 in amino acids: CASRRTGGSETEAFF. The DNA of the CDR3 is TGCGCCAGCAGGAGGACAGGGGGGTCGGAAACTGAAGCTTTCTTT.

The chain carries TRBV19 and TRBJ1-1, with 9 bases matching TRBD1. Germline V gives CDR1 LNHDA, CDR2 SQIVND (reference sequence). The V and J ends lost 5 bases and 6 bases, in that order; junction bases with no gene match: 19. This CDR3 is built from 18 residues. CDR3 protein: CASSLNRDRVTGVPEAFF. CDR3 nucleotide sequence: TGTGCCAGTAGTCTCAATAGGGACAGGGTAACGGGCGTCCCTGAAGCTTTCTTT.

In regard to this clonotype: A much larger clonotype is one base distant, so this may be a read error. The J gene is TRBJ2-5, the V gene TRBV4-1, with D perhaps matching TRBD1 (5 bases). The V gene lost 1 base and the J gene lost 4 bases, with 16 bases spanning the gap. CDR1 and CDR2 (germline): MGHRA, YSYEKL. CDR3 length: 16 residues. CDR3 DNA: TGCGCCAGCAGCCAAGGTCCCACGACAGTCCGAGAGACCCAGTACTTC. This encodes CASSQGPTTVRETQYF.

This clonotype was counted only a few times. V is TRBV7-9 and J is TRBJ2-1, with D possibly TRBD1 on 6 matching bases. The CDR3 totals 17 residues. Germline CDR1 is SEHNR and CDR2 is FQNEAQ (reference sequence). Deletions cut 2 bases from V and 8 bases from J, with 22 bases between. The CDR3 region is CASSLQGSRGSGDEQFF. The CDR3 DNA reads TGTGCCAGCAGCTTACAAGGAAGTAGGGGGAGTGGCGATGAGCAGTTCTTC.

This clonotype was observed at least ten times. The gene calls are TRBV27 and TRBJ2-1; a weak D match, TRBD1 (6 bases). Germline CDR1 and CDR2: MNHEY and SMNVEV (reference sequence). Trimming removed 7 bases from V and 8 bases from J, with 18 bases in between. The CDR3 sequence is 14 residues long. The DNA for the CDR3 is TGTGCCAGCAACCTGTACAGGGATCGGGATGAGCAGTTCTTC. Residues: CASNLYRDRDEQFF.

The sample holds many counts of this clonotype. V usage is TRBV12-3 or TRBV12-4 and J usage is TRBJ2-1; TRBD2 might be the D (6 bases). The germline V and J ends were trimmed by 3 bases and 9 bases, with 12 bases remaining between them. The CDR3 is 13 amino acids. CDR3 DNA sequence: TGTGCCAGCAGTTTTGGTGCGGGGACTGAGCAGTTCTTC. It translates to CASSFGAGTEQFF.

This clonotype was seen only a few times. The chain joins TRBV3-1 to TRBJ1-2; D call uncertain. CDR3 length: 15 residues. The V end was cut by 1 base, the J end by 6 bases, with 15 bases between. Looked up from germline, CDR1 is LGHDT and CDR2 is YNNKEL (reference sequence). The CDR3: CASSQGRLGGDGYTF. CDR3 sequence (DNA): TGTGCCAGCAGCCAAGGACGTCTGGGTGGCGATGGCTACACCTTC.

The table lists this clonotype with a few counts. The chain joins TRBV10-3 to TRBJ2-2; TRBD2 might be the D (5 bases). The CDR3 runs to 13 residues. Trimming took 10 bases from V and 1 from J, leaving 10 bases between them. Germline V gives CDR1 ENHRY, CDR2 SYGVKD. CDR3 sequence: CATSSGNTGELFF. The CDR3 DNA is TGTGCCACCTCGAGCGGGAACACCGGGGAGCTGTTTTTT.

In this sample, this clonotype turned up a few times. The CDR3: CASSYGLATSTDTQYF. CDR3 in DNA: TGTGCCAGCAGTTACGGGCTAGCGACTAGCACAGATACGCAGTATTTT. J is TRBJ2-3 and V is TRBV6-5, with TRBD2 as a possible D gene (6 bases). CDR1 and CDR2 (germline): MNHEY, SVGAGI. The ends were cut back, 2 bases at V and 0 bases at J, with 12 bases in the middle. The CDR3 extends over 16 amino acids.

Ten or more counts support this clonotype. The chain combines TRBV20-1 with TRBJ1-1; D is unclear. The CDR3 length is 12 residues. CDR1 and CDR2 from the germline V gene are DFQATT and SNEGSKA (reference sequence). Trimming removed 0 bases at V and 4 bases at J, with 6 bases between. The CDR3 is CSARDQSTEAFF. As DNA, the CDR3 is TGCAGTGCTAGAGATCAGAGCACTGAAGCTTTCTTT.

This clonotype was found a few times. The chain recombines TRBV24-1 with TRBJ2-5, with D possibly TRBD2 on 5 matching bases. CDR3 length: 15 residues. V lost 3 bases and J 2 bases, leaving 12 bases between the germline ends. Germline V gene sequence: CDR1 KGHDR, CDR2 SFDVKD. CDR3 loop: CATSDPRPGQETQYF. The CDR3 nucleotides read TGTGCCACCAGTGATCCACGGCCGGGGCAAGAGACCCAGTACTTC.

V usage is TRBV3-1 and J usage is TRBJ2-7; no definite D call. This CDR3 is built from 14 residues. Trimming took off 1 base at V and 1 base at J, with 8 bases between the two ends. Germline V gene lookup returns CDR1 LGHDT and CDR2 YNNKEL (reference sequence). This CDR3 reads CASSQAVGSYEQYF. As DNA, the CDR3 is TGTGCCAGCAGCCAAGCCGTAGGGTCCTACGAGCAGTACTTC.

The V and J genes are TRBV7-8 and TRBJ2-3, with D unresolved. The CDR3 has 13 amino acids. In germline, CDR1 is SGHVS, CDR2 FQNEAQ. V was clipped by 5 bases and J by 4 bases, with 10 bases between them. CDR3 sequence (DNA): TGTGCCAGCAGCCACAGCGTGGCAGATACGCAGTATTTT. Its translation: CASSHSVADTQYF.

In its sample, this clonotype was seen once. The chain employs TRBV20-1 and TRBJ2-7; maybe TRBD2 (6 bases). The CDR3 contains 15 residues. V was pared by 5 bases and J by 2 bases, with 19 bases between. Germline-derived CDR1 and CDR2 are DFQATT and SNEGSKA (reference sequence). The CDR3 DNA is TGCAGTGCTTCTCTACCCCTAGCGACTGCCTACGAGCAGTACTTC. It specifies CSASLPLATAYEQYF.

This clonotype has just a few counts. The chain recombines TRBV4-2 with TRBJ2-2; TRBD1 matches 9 bases. CDR3 length equals 19 residues. Germline V gene sequence: CDR1 LGHNA, CDR2 YNFKEQ. Trimming took 0 bases from V and 1 from J; bases not matched to a gene: 9. The CDR3 DNA follows: TGTGCCAGCAGCCAAGAAAGAGACCCGGGACAGGGGAACACCGGGGAGCTGTTTTTT. This sequence encodes CASSQERDPGQGNTGELFF.

This chain uses TRBV9 with TRBJ2-1; TRBD2 is a possible D gene (5 bases). Germline CDR1 SGDLS, CDR2 YYNGEE. The V end lost 0 bases, the J end lost 8 bases, and 15 bases lay between the germline ends. The CDR3 is 15 residues long. CDR3 region: CASSVEGLAGDEQFF. CDR3 nucleotides: TGTGCCAGCAGCGTAGAAGGGCTAGCCGGCGATGAGCAGTTCTTC.

This clonotype was seen at least ten times. The chain links TRBV20-1 to TRBJ2-1, with TRBD2 matching 7 bases. CDR3 length: 14 amino acids. Germline V gene data show CDR1 as DFQATT and CDR2 as SNEGSKA (reference sequence). J gave up 3 bases and V 5 bases, and 7 bases lay outside the gene matches. The CDR3 nucleotides are TGCAGTGCTCCCGGACTAGACGACTACAATGAGCAGTTCTTC. Its translation is CSAPGLDDYNEQFF.